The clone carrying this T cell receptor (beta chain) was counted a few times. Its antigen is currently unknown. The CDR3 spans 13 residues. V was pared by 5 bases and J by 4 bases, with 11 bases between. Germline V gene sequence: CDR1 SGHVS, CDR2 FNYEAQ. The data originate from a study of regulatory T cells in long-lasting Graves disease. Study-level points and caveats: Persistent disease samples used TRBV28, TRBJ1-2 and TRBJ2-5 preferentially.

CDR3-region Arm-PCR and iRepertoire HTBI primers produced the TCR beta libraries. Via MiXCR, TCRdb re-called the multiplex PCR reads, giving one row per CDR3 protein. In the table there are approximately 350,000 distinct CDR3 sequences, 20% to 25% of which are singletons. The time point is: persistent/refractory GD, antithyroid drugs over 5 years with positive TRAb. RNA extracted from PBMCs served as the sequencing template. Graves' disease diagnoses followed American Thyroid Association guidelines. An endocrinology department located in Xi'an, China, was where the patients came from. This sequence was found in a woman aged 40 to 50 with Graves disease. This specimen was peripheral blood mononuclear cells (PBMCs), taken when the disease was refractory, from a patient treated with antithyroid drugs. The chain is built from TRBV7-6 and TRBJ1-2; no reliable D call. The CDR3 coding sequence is TGTGCCAGCAGCCCGGACCGCTCCTATGGCTACACCTTC. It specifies CASSPDRSYGYTF.